Below, 6 T cell receptor beta chains from the same sample are listed, as sequenced in a study of blood T cell repertoires in COVID-19. The data were produced by immunoSEQ multiplex PCR, yet TCRdb's version contains in-frame clones alone and is incomplete. The table has about 160,000 clones, more than 80% seen once; the top ten hold approximately 2.9%. The sample consisted of peripheral blood. Every receptor here comes from a man aged 55 to 70 with acute or convalescent COVID-19.

This sequence joins TRBV18 and TRBJ1-2; 8 nucleotides align to TRBD1. CDR3 length equals 14 residues. V was pared by 3 bases and J by 7 bases, with 7 bases of the junction left unmatched. CDR1 and CDR2 (germline): KGHSH, LQKENI. In DNA, the CDR3 is TGTGCCAGCTCACCGGTAGACAGGGGTTTTGGCTACACCTTC. Its translation: CASSPVDRGFGYTF.

The chain links TRBV4-1 to TRBJ1-6; D ambiguous. This CDR3 spans 20 amino acids. Trimming cost V 0 bases and J 0 bases, with 18 bases left between them. The germline V gene encodes CDR1 MGHRA and CDR2 YSYEKL. The CDR3 DNA reads as TGCGCCAGCAGCCAAGACTCGGGTAGCTACAGCGGCTCCTATAATTCACCCCTCCACTTT. Translating it yields CASSQDSGSYSGSYNSPLHF.

The V gene is TRBV20-1, the J gene TRBJ1-2; D not certain. Germline CDR1 is DFQATT and CDR2 is SNEGSKA (reference sequence). V dropped 3 bases and J dropped 4 bases, with 6 bases sitting between them. This CDR3 contains 11 residues. CDR3 sequence: CSASPTYGYTF. CDR3 coding DNA: TGCAGTGCTAGTCCTACCTATGGCTACACCTTC.

V usage is TRBV20-1 and J usage is TRBJ1-2; D is possibly TRBD1 (6 bases). Trimming took off 3 bases at V and 4 bases at J, with 12 bases between the two ends. CDR3 length: 13 residues. Germline CDR1 and CDR2: DFQATT and SNEGSKA (reference sequence). This chain's CDR3 is CSASAGGGYGYTF. Here the CDR3 DNA reads TGCAGTGCTAGTGCGGGAGGGGGCTATGGCTACACCTTC.

This rearrangement joins TRBV19 to TRBJ2-7; 9 nucleotides line up with TRBD1. This CDR3 has 16 residues. The trim removed 5 bases at V and 1 base at J, leaving 9 bases unmatched. Germline V gene data show CDR1 as LNHDA and CDR2 as SQIVND (reference sequence). The CDR3 loop reads CASSPGTGMGSYEQYF. The CDR3 DNA is TGTGCCAGTAGTCCGGGGACAGGGATGGGATCCTACGAGCAGTACTTC.

The chain is built from TRBV19 and TRBJ2-7; unclear D gene. V was trimmed by 1 base and J by 3 bases, leaving 7 bases between them. Per germline, CDR1 LNHDA and CDR2 SQIVND (reference sequence). The CDR3 is 13 residues long. The DNA for the CDR3 is TGTGCCAGTAGTATAGGCAGGATCTACGAGCAGTACTTC. Translating it yields CASSIGRIYEQYF.